This T cell receptor (beta chain) was found in a study of breast tumors, draining lymph nodes, adjacent tissues. Study observations and caveats: Tumor T cell lymph node origin was a supported hypothesis, not proven.

Trimming removed 5 bases at V and 5 bases at J, with 4 bases between. The CDR3 contains 11 residues. The germline V gene has CDR1 KGHDR and CDR2 SFDVKD. On this clonotype itself: What it binds is not known.

MiXCR, applied by TCRdb to the multiplex PCR reads, yields one record per CDR3 protein. Among about 13,000 distinct CDR3 sequences listed, 62% were seen once. This sequence originates from a female donor with breast cancer. Some clones in this sample may be carry-over from other donors' samples. Sequences were obtained from tumor-adjacent breast tissue. This chain connects TRBV24-1 to TRBJ2-3; D unresolved. The CDR3 bases are TGTGCCACCAGTGCTGGAGATACGCAGTATTTT. This gives the protein CATSAGDTQYF.